This T cell receptor (beta chain) is from a study of T-cell reconstitution after alpha-beta-depleted transplantation in children (dated by TCRdb to about 2016). Study-wide context: Using TCR repertoire profiling, the study followed T-cell immune reconstitution in a quantitative way in children after TCRalphabeta/CD19-depleted allogeneic hematopoietic cell transplantation. The full study reports these points: The high TCRbeta diversity at day 60 in some patients was ascribed to recipient T cells and intrathymic progenitors that had survived conditioning. Apparently early alphabetaT-cell count recovery about two months after transplant reportedly relied on only several hundred rapidly expanded clones derived from non-depleted graft cells. Over subsequent months, a decline in hyperexpanded clone frequencies was noted, and after one year, T-cell counts and TCRbeta diversity were mostly ascribed to newly produced T cells.

The treatment or condition label on this specimen signifies: allogeneic hematopoietic cell transplantation with graft depleted of TCRalphabeta T cells and CD19 B cells. TCRalphabeta/CD19-depleted allogeneic hematopoietic cell grafts were given to the transplant recipients, all of whom were children. Libraries came from PCR. Sequencing used an Illumina HiSeq 2500. TCR library preparation used molecular barcoding, with unique molecular identifiers applied to normalize quantification of the TCRbeta repertoire. TCRdb reprocessed the public reads (quality trimming at Q25 with fastp, clone calling with MiXCR) and kept in-frame beta chains. Every entry covers one CDR3 protein and lists the most common genes and DNA from its rows. The sample yields some 840,000 distinct CDR3 sequences; 16% were counted once. Approximately 4.5% of the sample belongs to the ten largest clones. About this clonotype itself: No cognate antigen has been identified for it. No base-level quality is on record; no much larger clone is a single base apart.

From the germline V gene, CDR1 is MGHRA and CDR2 is YSYEKL. From V the trimming removes 6 bases and from J it removes 10 bases, while the gene matches leave 4 bases of the junction unaccounted for. From the cysteine up to the phenylalanine, the CDR3 has a length of 14 residues. Only the CDR3 part of the read is kept: 42 bases, read in frame from the first base. This receptor was identified in a male patient younger than 18 who had a stem cell transplant for acute lymphoblastic leukemia, so the T cells may come from the graft donor. This chain is built from TRBV4-1 and TRBJ2-1; 15 bases in between match TRBD2. The sequences come from PBMCs, mostly from graft donor cells, collected 360 days after TCRalphabeta/CD19-depleted stem cell transplant. Here is the DNA: TGCGCCAGCAGACCCGGACTAGCGGGAGGGGAGCAGTTCTTC. The translation is CASRPGLAGGEQFF.